The clone carrying this TCR beta chain was found a few times. Its antigen is unidentified. Germline DNA was also extracted, and blood RNA was taken from unsorted whole blood. At sampling, these chronic HBV carriers had received no treatment. They drew about 4 milliliters of peripheral blood before surgery. This record comes from a study of tumor-infiltrating lymphocytes in primary liver carcinoma. General observations from the study: Tumor region pairs outstripped tumor-adjacent and tumor-blood pairs in overlap.

Researchers generated TCR beta cDNA from roughly 500 ng of total RNA, relying on a constant-region primer. It was through three nested multiplex PCR rounds of slightly modified ARM-PCR that TCR beta libraries arose. In the first two PCR rounds, TRBV1-TRBV30 forward primers were paired with a C-beta reverse primer, and each round lasted roughly 10 cycles. TCRdb reanalysed the multiplex PCR reads using MiXCR and keeps one entry per CDR3 protein. This sample has approximately 330,000 distinct CDR3 sequences, with almost 65% found just once. This CDR3 region has 15 residues. V lost 1 base and J 1 base, leaving 10 bases between the germline ends. Germline values: CDR1 SGHKS, CDR2 YYEKEE (reference sequence).

The TCR comes from a man aged 40-49 years with primary liver carcinoma and hepatitis B virus infection. Sequencing was done on a sample of peripheral blood. The chain has TRBV5-5 and TRBJ2-3; D possibly corresponds to TRBD2 (6 bases). DNA of the CDR3: TGTGCCAGCAGCTTGCGGGGGACGGGCACAGATACGCAGTATTTT. As protein: CASSLRGTGTDTQYF.